This entry describes one T cell receptor (beta chain). Its antigen is currently not known. There are no base qualities to consult, and no much larger clone falls within one base. Using the deep immunoSEQ assay, multiplex PCR amplified TCR CDR3 regions from genomic DNA. Extracted genomic DNA from each cell subset was distributed evenly across all wells of several immunoSEQ 96-well plates, and each plate was treated as a replicate. For sorted subsets, each replicate PCR was loaded with about 200 ng genomic DNA, equivalent to about 30,000 T cell genomes. Purified libraries were quantified with a Qubit 3.0 fluorometer, sized on a Bioanalyzer 2100, and re-quantified with the KAPA Library Quantification kit. A separate single-read 150-cycle Illumina NextSeq 550 flow cell was used to sequence each immunoSEQ 96-well plate. For the original study's pipeline: Because only junctional sequences without quality scores were contained in the immunoSEQ output, filtering matching that applied to full-length reads could not be performed. Sequences were annotated with PyIR, a Python wrapper for IgBLAST v1.9, and V/J genes and CDR3 were assigned using IMGT germline references. Reads with weak V/J assignments (E-value above 1e-6), missing CDR3, stop codons, out-of-frame junctions, or ambiguous translated residues were removed. V3J clonotypes were defined as sequences sharing an identical inferred V gene, J gene, and CDR3 amino acid sequence. To compute the percentage overlap between repertoires, the number of shared unique clonotypes was divided by the size of the smaller repertoire. Repertoire richness was assessed with RTK rarefaction, the Chao1 estimator, and Recon v2.1 estimates of unobserved clonotypes. OLGA was used to compute generation probabilities for all TCRbeta clonotypes that the gDNA method yielded from a handful of donors. What TCRdb holds here is the immuneACCESS table cut down to in-frame rearrangements. Part of the clones is not present; checked against another copy, under half of the missing clones reflect an unresolved V gene, and the others are unexplained. The DNA gave D and trimming, while V, J and clone size come from that table. The sample has approximately 2,000,000 clones on record, roughly 92% of them singletons. The ten most abundant clones make up 0.3% to 0.4% of the sample.

The CDR3 holds 15 amino acids from the cysteine to the phenylalanine. Only the CDR3 portion is preserved as DNA: 45 bases, with reading frame beginning at the first base. CDR1 is given as SNHLY and CDR2 as FYNNEI, both from the germline V gene. V and J are truncated by 6 bases and 2 bases respectively, leaving an intervening sequence of 14 bases. The data were taken from a study of shared clonotypes between healthy human individuals (dated by TCRdb to the early 2020s). About the investigation overall: The cohort comprised two women and a few men aged 18 to 49 years. Libraries were prepared and TCR repertoires were sequenced by different laboratories using diverse techniques, in order to increase sequencing depth and limit assay-specific biases. To estimate repertoire size and how much clonotype sharing occurs between individuals, the study deeply sequenced the blood TCR repertoires of 4 to 6 healthy adults. Between about 0.85 and 8.9 billion PBMCs per donor were obtained by leukapheresis. Per donor, three plates each were used for CD4 naive and CD4 memory, two for CD8 naive, and one for CD8 memory. Paper-wide results and their limitations: Based on pairwise subsampling, the degree of clonotype sharing among donors was expected to be affected by sequencing depth. Compared with non-shared clonotypes, the clonotypes found in all four sorted-subset donors had higher generation probabilities. Approximately 4.8% of naive CD4, around 3.6% of naive CD8, around 2.3% of memory CD4, and about 0.4% of memory CD8 clonotypes were shared across several donors. Rarefaction of sorted-subset datasets indicated incomplete sequencing despite the large sequencing depth. Sampling was limited to blood, and TCR repertoires in tissue likely differ from TCR repertoires in blood. Naive subsets generally had larger estimated clonotype richness than memory subsets did. Because the study included a small number of donors, the genetic and exposure-history diversity represented was limited.

Healthy HIV-negative adults with no recently reported acute infections or vaccinations were included as donors. Every donor was a Caucasian adult living in Nashville, Tennessee, USA. CD4+ T cells were enriched by magnetic negative selection; naive cells were then positively selected on CD45RA, and the negative fraction formed the memory subset. After blood collection by leukapheresis, PBMCs were isolated using Ficoll-Histopaque density gradient centrifugation and then cryopreserved in the vapor phase of liquid nitrogen. Purity and quantity of every magnetically sorted T cell population were checked by analytical flow cytometry. Genomic DNA was isolated from each sorted fraction and quantified by UV absorbance on a Nanodrop 2000c.

The clonotype originates from a man younger than 30 in good health. Some clones in this sample may be carry-over from other donors' samples. The chain employs TRBV2 and TRBJ1-5, and possibly TRBD1, on 6 matching bases. Sequenced input: naive CD4+ T cells from PBMCs. The meaning of the sample's cell subset or site label: CD45RA+ positively selected. The DNA sequence is as follows: TGTGCCAGCAGGCAGGGGTTAATGGGCAATCAGCCCCAGCATTTT. Its product reads: CASRQGLMGNQPQHF.